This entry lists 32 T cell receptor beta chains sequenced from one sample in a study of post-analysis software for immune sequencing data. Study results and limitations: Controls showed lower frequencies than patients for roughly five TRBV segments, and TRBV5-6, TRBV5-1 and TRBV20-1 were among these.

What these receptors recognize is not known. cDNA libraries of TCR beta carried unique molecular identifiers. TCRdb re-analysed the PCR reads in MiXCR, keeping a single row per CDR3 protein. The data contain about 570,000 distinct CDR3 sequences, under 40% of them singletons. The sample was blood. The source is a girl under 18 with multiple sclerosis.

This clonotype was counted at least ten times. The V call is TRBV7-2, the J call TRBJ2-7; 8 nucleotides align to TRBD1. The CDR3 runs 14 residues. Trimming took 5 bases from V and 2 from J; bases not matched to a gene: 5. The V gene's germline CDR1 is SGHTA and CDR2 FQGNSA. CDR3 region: CASSPGTGPYEQYF. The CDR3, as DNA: TGTGCCAGCAGCCCCGGGACAGGCCCCTACGAGCAGTACTTC.

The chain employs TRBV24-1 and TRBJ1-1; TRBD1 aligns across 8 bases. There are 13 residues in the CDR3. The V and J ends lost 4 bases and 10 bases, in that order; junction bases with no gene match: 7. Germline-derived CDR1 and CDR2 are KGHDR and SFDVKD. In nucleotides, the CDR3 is TGTGCCACCAGTGACCCGGACAGGGCGGGAGCTTTCTTT. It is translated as CATSDPDRAGAFF.

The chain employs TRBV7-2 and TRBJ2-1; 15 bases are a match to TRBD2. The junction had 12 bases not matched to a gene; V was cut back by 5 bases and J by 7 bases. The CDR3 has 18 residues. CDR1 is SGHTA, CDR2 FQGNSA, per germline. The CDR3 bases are TGTGCCAGCAGCCCCCGTGGACTAGCGGGGGGGCTGGGGAATGAGCAGTTCTTC. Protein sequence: CASSPRGLAGGLGNEQFF.

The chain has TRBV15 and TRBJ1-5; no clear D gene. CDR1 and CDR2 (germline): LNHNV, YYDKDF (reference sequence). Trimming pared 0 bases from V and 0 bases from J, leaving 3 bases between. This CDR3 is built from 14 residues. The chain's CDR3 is CATSRDGSNQPQHF. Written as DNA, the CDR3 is TGTGCCACCAGCAGAGACGGTAGCAATCAGCCCCAGCATTTT.

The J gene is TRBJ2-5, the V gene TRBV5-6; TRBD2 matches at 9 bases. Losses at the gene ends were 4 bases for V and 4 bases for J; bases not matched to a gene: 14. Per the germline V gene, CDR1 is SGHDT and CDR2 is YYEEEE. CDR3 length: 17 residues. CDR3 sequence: CASSRPGTSREGETQYF. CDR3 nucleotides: TGTGCCAGCAGCCGGCCCGGGACTAGCAGGGAGGGAGAGACCCAGTACTTC.

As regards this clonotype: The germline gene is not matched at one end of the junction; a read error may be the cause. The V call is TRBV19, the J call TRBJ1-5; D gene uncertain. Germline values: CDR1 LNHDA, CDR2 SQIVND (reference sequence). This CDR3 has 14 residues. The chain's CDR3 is CASSIGPLNQPQHF. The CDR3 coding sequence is TGTGCCAGTAGTATAGGTCCATTAAATCAGCCTCAGCATTTT.

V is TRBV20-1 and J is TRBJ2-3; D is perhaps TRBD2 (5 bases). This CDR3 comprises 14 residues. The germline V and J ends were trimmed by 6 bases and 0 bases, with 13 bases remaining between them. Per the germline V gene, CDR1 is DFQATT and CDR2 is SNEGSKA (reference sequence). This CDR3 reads CSAPTRASTDTQYF. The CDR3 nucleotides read TGCAGTGCACCAACTAGGGCTAGCACAGATACGCAGTATTTT.

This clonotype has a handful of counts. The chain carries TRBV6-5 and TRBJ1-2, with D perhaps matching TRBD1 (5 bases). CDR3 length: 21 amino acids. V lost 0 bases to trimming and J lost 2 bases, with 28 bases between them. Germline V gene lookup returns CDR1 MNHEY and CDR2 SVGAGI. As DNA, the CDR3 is TGTGCCAGCAGTTACTCGAGCGCTGGAGAAGCACAACTGGGGGTCAACTATGGCTACACCTTC. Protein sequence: CASSYSSAGEAQLGVNYGYTF.

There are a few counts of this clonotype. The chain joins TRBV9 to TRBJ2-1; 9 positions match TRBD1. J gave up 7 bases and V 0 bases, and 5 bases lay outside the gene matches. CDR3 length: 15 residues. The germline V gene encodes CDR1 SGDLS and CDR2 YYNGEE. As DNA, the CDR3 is TGTGCCAGCAGCGTAGCGACAGGGGGGGGAAATGAGCAGTTCTTC. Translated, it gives CASSVATGGGNEQFF.

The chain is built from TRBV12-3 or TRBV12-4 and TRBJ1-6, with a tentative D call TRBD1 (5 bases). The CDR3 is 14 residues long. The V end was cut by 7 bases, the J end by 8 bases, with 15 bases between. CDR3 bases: TGTGCCAGCACCCCCGGGGGAGGGTATTCACCCCTCCACTTT. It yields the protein CASTPGGGYSPLHF.

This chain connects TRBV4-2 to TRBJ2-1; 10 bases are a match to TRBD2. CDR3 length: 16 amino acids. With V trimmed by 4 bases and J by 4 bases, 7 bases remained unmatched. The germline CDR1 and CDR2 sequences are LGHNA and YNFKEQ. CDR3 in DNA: TGTGCCAGCAGCCTCTTAGGGACTAGCGCATACAATGAGCAGTTCTTC. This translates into CASSLLGTSAYNEQFF.

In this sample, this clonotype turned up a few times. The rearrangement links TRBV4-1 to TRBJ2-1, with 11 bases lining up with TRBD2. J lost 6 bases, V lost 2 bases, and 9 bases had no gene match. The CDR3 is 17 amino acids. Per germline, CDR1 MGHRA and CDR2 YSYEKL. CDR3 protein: CASSQTTTSGAFNEQFF. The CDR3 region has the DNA TGCGCCAGCAGCCAAACCACGACTAGCGGGGCGTTCAATGAGCAGTTCTTC.

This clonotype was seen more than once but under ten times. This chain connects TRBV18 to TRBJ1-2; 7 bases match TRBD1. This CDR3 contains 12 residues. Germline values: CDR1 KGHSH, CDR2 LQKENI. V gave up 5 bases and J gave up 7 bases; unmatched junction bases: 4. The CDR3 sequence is CASSLRDSGYTF. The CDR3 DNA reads TGTGCCAGCTCATTGCGGGACAGTGGCTACACCTTC.

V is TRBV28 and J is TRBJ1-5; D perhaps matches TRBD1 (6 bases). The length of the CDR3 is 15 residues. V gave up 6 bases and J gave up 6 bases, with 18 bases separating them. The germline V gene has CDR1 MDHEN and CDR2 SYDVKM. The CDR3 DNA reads TGTGCCAGCAGCCTGGGCGGGGGCCGGAGTCAGCCCCAGCATTTT. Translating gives CASSLGGGRSQPQHF.

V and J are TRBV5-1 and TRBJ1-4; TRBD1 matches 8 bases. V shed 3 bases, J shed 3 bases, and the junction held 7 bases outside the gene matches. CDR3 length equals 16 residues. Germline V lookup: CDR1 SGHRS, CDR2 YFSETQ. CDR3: CASSSRRTGSNEKLFF. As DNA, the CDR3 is TGCGCCAGCAGCTCGCGTAGGACAGGGTCTAATGAAAAACTGTTTTTT.

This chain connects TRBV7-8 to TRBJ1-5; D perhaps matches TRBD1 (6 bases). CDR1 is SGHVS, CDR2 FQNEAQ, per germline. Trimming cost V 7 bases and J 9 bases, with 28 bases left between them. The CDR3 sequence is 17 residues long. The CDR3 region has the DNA TGTGCCAGCACCCTTACAGGGAGTAGCCCCCCAATTGGGCCCCAGCATTTT. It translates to CASTLTGSSPPIGPQHF.

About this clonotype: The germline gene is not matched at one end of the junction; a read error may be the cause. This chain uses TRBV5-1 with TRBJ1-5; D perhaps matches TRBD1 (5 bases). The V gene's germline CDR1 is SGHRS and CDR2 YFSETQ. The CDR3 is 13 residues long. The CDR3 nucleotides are TGCGCCACCAGCCGGGACCTCAATCAGCCCCAGCATTTT. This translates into CATSRDLNQPQHF.

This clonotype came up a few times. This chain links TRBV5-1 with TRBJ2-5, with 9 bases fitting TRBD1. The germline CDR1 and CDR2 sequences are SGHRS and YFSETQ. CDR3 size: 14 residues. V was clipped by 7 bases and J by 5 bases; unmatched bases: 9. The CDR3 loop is CASGGQGMSETQYF. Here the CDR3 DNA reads TGCGCCAGCGGGGGACAGGGAATGTCGGAGACCCAGTACTTC.

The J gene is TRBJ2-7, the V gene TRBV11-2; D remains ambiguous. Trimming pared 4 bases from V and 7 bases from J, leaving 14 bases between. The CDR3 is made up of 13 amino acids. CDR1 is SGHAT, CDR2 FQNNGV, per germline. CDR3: CASSSAPSNEQYF. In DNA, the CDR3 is TGTGCCAGCAGCTCAGCACCTTCCAATGAGCAGTACTTC.

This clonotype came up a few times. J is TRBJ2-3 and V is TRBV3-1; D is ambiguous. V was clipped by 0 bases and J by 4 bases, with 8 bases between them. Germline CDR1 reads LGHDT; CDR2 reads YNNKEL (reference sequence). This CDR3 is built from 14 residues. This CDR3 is CASSQEPLPDTQYF. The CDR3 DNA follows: TGTGCCAGCAGCCAAGAACCACTGCCAGATACGCAGTATTTT.

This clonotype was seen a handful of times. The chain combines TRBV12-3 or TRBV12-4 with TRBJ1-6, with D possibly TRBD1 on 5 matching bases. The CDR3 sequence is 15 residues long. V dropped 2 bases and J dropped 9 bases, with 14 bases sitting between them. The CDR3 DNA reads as TGTGCCAGCAGTTTAAGGGGCCAGCTCCGTTCACCCCTCCACTTT. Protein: CASSLRGQLRSPLHF.

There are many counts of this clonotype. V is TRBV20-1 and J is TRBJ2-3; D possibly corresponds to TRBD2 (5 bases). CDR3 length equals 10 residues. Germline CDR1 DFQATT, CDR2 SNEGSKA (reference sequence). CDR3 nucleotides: TGCAGGACCCCGGGGAGTGCGCAGTATTTT. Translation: CRTPGSAQYF.

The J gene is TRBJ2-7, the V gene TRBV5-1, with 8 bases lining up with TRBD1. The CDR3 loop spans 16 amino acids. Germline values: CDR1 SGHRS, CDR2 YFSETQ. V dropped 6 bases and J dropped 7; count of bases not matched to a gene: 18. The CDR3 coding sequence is TGCGCCAGCACACAAAAGGGGACAGGCCTTGTCAATGAGCAGTACTTC. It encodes CASTQKGTGLVNEQYF.

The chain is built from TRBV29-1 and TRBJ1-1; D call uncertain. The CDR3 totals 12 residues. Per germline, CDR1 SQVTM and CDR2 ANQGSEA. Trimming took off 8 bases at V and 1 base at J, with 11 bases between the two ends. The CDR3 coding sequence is TGCAGCACCAGACACACGAACACTGAAGCTTTCTTT. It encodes CSTRHTNTEAFF.

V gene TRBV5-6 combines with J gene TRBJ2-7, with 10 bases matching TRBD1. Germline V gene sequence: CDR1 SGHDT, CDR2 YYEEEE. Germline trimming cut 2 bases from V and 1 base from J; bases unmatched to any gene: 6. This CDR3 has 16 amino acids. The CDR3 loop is CASSLRQGALSYEQYF. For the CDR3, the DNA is TGTGCCAGCAGCTTAAGACAGGGGGCCTTATCCTACGAGCAGTACTTC.

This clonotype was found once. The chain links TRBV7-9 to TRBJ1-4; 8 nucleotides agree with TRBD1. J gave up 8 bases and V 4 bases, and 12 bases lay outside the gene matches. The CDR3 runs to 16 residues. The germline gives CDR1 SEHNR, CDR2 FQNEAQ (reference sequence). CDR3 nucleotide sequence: TGTGCCAGCAGCTCCCTTCTCAGGGGGCCGGGAGAAAAACTGTTTTTT. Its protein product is CASSSLLRGPGEKLFF.

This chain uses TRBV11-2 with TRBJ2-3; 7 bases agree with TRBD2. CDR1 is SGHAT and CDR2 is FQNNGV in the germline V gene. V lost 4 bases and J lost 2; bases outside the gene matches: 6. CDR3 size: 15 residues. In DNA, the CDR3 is TGTGCCAGCAGCTACGCGGGGGAATTCACAGATACGCAGTATTTT. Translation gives CASSYAGEFTDTQYF.

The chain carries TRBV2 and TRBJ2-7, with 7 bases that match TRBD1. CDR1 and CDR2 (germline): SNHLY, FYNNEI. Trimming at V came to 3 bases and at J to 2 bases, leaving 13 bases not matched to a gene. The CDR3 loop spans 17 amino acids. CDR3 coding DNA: TGTGCCAGCAGTGAGTCTACAGGGGCGATGGGGACCTACGAGCAGTACTTC. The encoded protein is CASSESTGAMGTYEQYF.

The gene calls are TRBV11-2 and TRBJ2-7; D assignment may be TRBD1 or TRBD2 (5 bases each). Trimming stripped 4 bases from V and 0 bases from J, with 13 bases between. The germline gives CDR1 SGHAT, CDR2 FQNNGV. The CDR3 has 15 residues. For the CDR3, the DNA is TGTGCCAGCAGCTGGGACGGCCGAAGCTCCTACGAGCAGTACTTC. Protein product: CASSWDGRSSYEQYF.

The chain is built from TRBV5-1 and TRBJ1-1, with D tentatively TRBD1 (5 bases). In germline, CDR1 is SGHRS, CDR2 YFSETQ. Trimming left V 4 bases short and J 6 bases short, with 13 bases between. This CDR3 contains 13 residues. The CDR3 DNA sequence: TGCGCCAGCAGCCGCCGAGGGGATCCTGAAGCTTTCTTT. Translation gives CASSRRGDPEAFF.

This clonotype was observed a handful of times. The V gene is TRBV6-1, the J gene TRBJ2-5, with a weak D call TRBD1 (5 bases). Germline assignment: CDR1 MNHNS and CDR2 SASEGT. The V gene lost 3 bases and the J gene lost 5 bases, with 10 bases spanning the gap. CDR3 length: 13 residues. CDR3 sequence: CASSEGRGETQYF. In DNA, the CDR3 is TGTGCCAGCAGTGAGGGAAGGGGTGAGACCCAGTACTTC.

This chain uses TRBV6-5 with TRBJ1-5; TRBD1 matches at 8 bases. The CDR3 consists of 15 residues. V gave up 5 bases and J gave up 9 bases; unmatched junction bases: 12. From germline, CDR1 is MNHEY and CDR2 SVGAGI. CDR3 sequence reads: CASSRGTGGDRPQHF. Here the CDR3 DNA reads TGTGCCAGCAGTCGAGGGACAGGCGGGGATCGGCCCCAGCATTTT.